The clone carrying this TCR beta chain was recorded many times. The target antigen is unknown. It was with previously described methods and listed TCR primers that bulk TCR libraries were made. MiXCR, run by TCRdb on the PCR reads, gives a single entry per CDR3 protein. The sample carries hundreds of thousands of distinct CDR3 sequences, about 25% recorded once. This entry comes from a study of molecular identifiers for immune sequencing clone quantification. Findings and limits, study-wide: Clones with over 20 RNA copies captured over 98% of effector molecules but under 1% of naive ones.

This CDR3 has 16 residues. Germline values: CDR1 MGHRA, CDR2 YSYEKL. The V and J ends lost 2 bases and 2 bases, in that order; junction bases with no gene match: 2. Investigators produced naive CD8 libraries from roughly 20,000 to 1,000,000 sorted cells, drawing on 10%, 30% or 50% RNA. This TCR came from a human donor in good health. Some libraries in this study had Jurkat cell RNA spiked in. The chain links TRBV4-1 to TRBJ2-3; 12 bases map to TRBD2. Sequencing was carried out using naive CD8+ T cells from blood, with Jurkat cell RNA spiked in. Subset in this sample: FACS-sorted CD8+CD4-CCR7+CD45RA+ naive T cells. The CDR3 nucleotides are TGCGCCAGCAGCCAACGGACTAGCGGGACCACAGATACGCAGTATTTT. Translating gives CASSQRTSGTTDTQYF.